The clone carrying this T cell receptor beta chain appeared a few times. Its antigen is not known. The sample is drawn from a study of response to subunit inactivated influenza vaccine. General study results and limits: Authors proposed each seasonal influenza vaccination draws in few new T cells.

TCRdb re-derived calls from the RT-PCR reads in MiXCR, one entry per CDR3 protein. The table has some 600,000 distinct CDR3 sequences, about 14% seen once. This CDR3 contains 13 residues. V was shortened by 1 base and J by 8 bases, with 8 bases between the two germline ends. Looked up from germline, CDR1 is SGHTA and CDR2 is FQGNSA. Material: PBMCs from blood, obtained less than 15 days before vaccination. The receptor was derived from a man in his fifties or sixties who received an inactivated influenza vaccine. J is TRBJ2-2 and V is TRBV7-2, with D unresolved. The DNA of the CDR3 is TGTGCCAGCAGCTTAGATAGGGTTGGGGAGCTGTTTTTT. Protein sequence: CASSLDRVGELFF.